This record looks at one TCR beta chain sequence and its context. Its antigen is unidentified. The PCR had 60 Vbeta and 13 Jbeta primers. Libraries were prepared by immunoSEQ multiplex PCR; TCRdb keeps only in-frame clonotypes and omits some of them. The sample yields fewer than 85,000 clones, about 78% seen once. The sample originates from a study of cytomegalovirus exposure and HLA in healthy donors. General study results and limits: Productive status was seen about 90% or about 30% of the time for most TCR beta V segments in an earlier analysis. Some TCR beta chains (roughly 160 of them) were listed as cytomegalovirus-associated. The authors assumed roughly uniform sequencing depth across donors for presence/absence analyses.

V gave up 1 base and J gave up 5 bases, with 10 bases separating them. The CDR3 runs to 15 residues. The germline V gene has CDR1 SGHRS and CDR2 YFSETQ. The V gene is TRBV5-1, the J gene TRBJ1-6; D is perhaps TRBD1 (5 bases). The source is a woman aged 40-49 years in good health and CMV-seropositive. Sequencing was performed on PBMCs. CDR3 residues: CASSLRGRDNSPLHF. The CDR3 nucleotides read TGCGCCAGCAGCTTGAGAGGCAGGGATAATTCACCCCTCCACTTT.